This TCR beta chain was documented in a study of blood T cell repertoires in COVID-19. The repertoire was sequenced with immunoSEQ multiplex PCR; TCRdb's copy has only in-frame clones and lacks some. Among some 200,000 clones listed, 94% were seen once. Germline CDR1 and CDR2: LGHDT and YNNKEL (reference sequence). With V trimmed by 4 bases and J by 6 bases, 5 bases remained unmatched. This CDR3 contains 14 residues. The sequenced sample consisted of peripheral blood. The rearrangement links TRBV3-1 (or the pseudogene TRBV3-2) to TRBJ1-5; 8 positions match TRBD1. The TCR comes from a young man with COVID-19, enrolled during active disease. CDR3 loop: CASSPGQGRQPQHF. The CDR3 coding sequence is TGTGCCAGCAGCCCCGGACAGGGCCGTCAGCCCCAGCATTTT.